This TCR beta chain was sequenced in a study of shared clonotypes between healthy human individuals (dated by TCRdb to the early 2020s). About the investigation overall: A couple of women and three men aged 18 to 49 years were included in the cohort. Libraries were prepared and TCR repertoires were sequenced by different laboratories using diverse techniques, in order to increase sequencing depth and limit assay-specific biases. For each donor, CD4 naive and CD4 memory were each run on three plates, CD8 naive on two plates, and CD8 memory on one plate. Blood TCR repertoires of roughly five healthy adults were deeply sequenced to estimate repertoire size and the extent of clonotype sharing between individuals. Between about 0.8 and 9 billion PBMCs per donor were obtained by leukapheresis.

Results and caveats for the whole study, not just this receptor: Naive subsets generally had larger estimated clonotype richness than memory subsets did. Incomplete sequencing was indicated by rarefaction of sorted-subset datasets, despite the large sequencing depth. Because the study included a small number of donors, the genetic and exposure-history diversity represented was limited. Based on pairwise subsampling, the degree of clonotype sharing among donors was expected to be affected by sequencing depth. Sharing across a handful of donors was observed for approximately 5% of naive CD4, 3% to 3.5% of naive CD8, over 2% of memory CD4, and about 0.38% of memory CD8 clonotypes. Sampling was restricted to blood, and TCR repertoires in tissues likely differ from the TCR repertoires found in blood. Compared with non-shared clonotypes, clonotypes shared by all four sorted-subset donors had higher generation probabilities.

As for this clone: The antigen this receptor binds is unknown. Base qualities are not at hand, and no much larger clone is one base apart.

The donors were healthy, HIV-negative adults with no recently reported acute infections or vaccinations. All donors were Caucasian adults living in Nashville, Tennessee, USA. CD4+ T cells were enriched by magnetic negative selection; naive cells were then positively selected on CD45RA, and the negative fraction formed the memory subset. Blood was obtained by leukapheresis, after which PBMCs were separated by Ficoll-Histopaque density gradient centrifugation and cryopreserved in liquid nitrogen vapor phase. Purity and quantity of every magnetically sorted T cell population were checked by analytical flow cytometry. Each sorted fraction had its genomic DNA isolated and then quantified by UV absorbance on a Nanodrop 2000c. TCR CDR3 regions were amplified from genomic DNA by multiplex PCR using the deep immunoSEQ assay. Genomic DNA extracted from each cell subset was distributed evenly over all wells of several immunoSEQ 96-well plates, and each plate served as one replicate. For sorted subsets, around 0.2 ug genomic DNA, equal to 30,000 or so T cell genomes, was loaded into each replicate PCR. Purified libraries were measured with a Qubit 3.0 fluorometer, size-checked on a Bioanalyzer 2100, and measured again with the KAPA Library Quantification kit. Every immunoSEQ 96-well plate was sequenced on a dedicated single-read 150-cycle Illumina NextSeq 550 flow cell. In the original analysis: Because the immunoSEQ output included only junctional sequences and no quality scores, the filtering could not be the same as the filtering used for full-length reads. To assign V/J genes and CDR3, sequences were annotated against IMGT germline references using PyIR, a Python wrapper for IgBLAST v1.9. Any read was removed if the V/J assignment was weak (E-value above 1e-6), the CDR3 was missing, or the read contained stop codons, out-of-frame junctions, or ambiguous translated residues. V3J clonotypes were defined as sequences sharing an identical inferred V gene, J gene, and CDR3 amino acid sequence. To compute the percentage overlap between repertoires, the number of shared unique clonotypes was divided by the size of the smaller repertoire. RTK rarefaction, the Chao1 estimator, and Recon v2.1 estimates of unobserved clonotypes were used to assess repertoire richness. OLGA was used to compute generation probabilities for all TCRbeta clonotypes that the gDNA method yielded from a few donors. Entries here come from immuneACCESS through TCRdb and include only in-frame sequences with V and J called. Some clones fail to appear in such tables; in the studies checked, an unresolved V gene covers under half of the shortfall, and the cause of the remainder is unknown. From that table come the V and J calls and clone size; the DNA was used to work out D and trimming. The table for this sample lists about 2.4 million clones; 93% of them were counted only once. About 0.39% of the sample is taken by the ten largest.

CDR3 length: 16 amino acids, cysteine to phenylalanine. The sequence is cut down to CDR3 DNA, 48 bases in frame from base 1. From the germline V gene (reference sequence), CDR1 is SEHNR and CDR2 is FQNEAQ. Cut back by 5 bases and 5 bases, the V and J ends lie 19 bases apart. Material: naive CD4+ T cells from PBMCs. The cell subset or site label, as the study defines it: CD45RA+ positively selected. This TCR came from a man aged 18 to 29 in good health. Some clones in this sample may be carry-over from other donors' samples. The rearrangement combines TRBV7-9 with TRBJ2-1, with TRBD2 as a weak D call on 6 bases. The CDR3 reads CASSRLVGDEHNEQFF. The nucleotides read TGTGCCAGCAGCCGACTAGTGGGGGATGAGCACAATGAGCAGTTCTTC.